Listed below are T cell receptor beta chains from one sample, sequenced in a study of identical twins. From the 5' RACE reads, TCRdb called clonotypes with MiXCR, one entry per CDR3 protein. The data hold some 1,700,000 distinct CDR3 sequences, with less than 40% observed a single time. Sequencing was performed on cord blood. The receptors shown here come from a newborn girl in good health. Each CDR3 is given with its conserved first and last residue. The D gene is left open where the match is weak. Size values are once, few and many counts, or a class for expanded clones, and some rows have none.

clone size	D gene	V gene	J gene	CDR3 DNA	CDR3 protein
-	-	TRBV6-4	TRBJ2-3	TGTGCCAGCAGCGCCGAGAGGGGAAATACGCAGTATTTT	CASSAERGNTQYF
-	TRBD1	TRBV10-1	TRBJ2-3	TGCGCCAGCAGCGGAGGGGACAGGGGAATGGGCACAGATACGCAGTATTTT	CASSGGDRGMGTDTQYF
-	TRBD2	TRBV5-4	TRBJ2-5	TGTGCCAGCAGTCATCTAGCGGGCAATGAGCAGTACTTC	CASSHLAGNEQYF
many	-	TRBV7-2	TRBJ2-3	TGTGCCAGCAGCTTACTGCGCGGGTCTAGCACAGATACGCAGTATTTT	CASSLLRGSSTDTQYF
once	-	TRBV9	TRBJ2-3	TGTGCCAGCAGCGTATTTGGGACGACAGATACGCAGTATTTT	CASSVFGTTDTQYF
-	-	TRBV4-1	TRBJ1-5	TGCGCCAGCAGCTATTTACCGGGGCGGGCAACCCTCAATCAGCCCCAGCATTTT	CASSYLPGRATLNQPQHF
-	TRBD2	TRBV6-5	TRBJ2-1	TGTGCCAGCAGTTACTCCATCGGCCTAGCGGGGGGCCGCAATGAGCAGTTCTTC	CASSYSIGLAGGRNEQFF
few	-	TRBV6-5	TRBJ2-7	TGTGCCAGCAGAACCCGCCTCGAGCAGTACTTC	CASRTRLEQYF
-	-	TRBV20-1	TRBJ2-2	TGCAGTGTCCCGCTAGCCATTAACACCGGGGAGCTGTTTTTT	CSVPLAINTGELFF
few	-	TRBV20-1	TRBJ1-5	TGCAGTGCTCCTCCGGACAGCAATCAGCCCCAGCATTTT	CSAPPDSNQPQHF
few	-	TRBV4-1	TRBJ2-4	TGCGCCAGCAGCCAAGATGGTCCTAGGGTAGCCAAAAACATTCAGTACTTC	CASSQDGPRVAKNIQYF
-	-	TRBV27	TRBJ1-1	TGTGCCAGCAGTCCACAGGGTTGGTTCACTGAAGCTTTCTTT	CASSPQGWFTEAFF
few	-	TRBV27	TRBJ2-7	TGTGCCAGCAGTCCGAGTACGACGGGCTACGAGCAGTACTTC	CASSPSTTGYEQYF
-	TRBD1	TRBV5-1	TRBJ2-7	TGCGCCAGCAGCTTGGCGACAGGGGCTTCGGAGACCCGGTACTTC	CASSLATGASETRYF